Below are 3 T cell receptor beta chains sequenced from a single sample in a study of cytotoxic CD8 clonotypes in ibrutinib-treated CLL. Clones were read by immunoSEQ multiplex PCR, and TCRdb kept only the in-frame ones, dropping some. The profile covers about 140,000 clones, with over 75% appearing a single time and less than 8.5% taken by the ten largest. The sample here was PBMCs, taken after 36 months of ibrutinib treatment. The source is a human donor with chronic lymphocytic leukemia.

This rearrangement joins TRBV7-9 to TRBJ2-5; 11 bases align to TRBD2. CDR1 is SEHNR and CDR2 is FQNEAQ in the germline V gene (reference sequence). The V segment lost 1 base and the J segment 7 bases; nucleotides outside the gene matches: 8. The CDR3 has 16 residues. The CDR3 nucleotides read TGTGCCAGCAGCTTAGGACTAGCGGGGACCAATACGACCCAGTACTTC. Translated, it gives CASSLGLAGTNTTQYF.

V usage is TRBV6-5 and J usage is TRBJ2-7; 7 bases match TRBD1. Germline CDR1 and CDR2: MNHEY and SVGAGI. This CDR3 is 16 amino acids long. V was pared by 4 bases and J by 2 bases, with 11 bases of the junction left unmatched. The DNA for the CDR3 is TGTGCCAGCAGTTCCCCGACAGGGTCTTTTACCTACGAGCAGTACTTC. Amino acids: CASSSPTGSFTYEQYF.

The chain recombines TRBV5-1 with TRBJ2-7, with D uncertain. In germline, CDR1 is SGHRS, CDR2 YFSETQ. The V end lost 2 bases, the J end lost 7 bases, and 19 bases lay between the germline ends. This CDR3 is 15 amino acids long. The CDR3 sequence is CASSFQGSPADEQYF. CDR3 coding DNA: TGCGCCAGCAGCTTTCAAGGGTCCCCTGCTGATGAGCAGTACTTC.